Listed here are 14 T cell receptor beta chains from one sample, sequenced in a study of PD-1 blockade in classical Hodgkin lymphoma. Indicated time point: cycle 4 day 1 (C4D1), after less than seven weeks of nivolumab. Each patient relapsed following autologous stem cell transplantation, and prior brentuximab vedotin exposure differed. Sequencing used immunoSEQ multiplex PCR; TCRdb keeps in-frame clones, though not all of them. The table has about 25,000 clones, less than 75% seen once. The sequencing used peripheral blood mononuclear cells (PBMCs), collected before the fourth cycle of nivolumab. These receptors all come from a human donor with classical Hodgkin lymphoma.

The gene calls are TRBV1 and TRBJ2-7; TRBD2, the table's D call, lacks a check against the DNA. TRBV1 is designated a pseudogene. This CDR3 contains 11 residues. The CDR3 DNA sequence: TGCACCAGCAGCCAAGTTAGGGAGCAGTACGTC. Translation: CTSSQVREQYV.

The chain's CDR3 is CASSPGAGMTDTQYF. In DNA, the CDR3 is TGTGCCAGCAGCCCCGGCGCGGGAATGACAGATACGCAGTATTTT. The rearrangement links TRBV5-4 to TRBJ2-3; perhaps TRBD2 as D (6 bases). This CDR3 comprises 15 residues. In germline, CDR1 is SGHNT, CDR2 YYREEE (reference sequence). V was pared by 4 bases and J by 3 bases, with 15 bases between.

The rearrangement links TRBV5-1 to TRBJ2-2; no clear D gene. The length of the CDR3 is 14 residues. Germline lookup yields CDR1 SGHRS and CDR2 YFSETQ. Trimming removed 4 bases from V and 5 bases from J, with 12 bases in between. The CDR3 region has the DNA TGCGCCAGCAGCCCGGAATTGAGGACCGGGGAGCTGTTTTTT. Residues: CASSPELRTGELFF.

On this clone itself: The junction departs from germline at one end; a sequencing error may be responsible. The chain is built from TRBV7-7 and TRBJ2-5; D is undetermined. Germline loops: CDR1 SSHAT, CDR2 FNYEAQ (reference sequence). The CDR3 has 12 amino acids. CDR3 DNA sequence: TGTGCTAGCAGCTCTGGAGCGGAGACCCAGTACTTC. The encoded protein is CASSSGAETQYF.

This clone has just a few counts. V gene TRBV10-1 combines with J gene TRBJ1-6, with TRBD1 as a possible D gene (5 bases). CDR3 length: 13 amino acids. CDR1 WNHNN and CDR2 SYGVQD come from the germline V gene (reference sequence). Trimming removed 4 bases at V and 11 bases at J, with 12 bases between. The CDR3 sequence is CASSAGSWAPLHF. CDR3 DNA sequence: TGCGCCAGCAGTGCAGGGTCGTGGGCACCCCTCCACTTT.

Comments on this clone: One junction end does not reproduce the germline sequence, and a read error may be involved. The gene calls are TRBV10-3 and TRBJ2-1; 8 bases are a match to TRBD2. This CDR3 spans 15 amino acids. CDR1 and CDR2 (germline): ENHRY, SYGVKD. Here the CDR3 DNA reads TGTGCCATCAGTCTGTCCGGGACTAGTCTCAGTGAGCAGCTCTTC. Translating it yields CAISLSGTSLSEQLF.

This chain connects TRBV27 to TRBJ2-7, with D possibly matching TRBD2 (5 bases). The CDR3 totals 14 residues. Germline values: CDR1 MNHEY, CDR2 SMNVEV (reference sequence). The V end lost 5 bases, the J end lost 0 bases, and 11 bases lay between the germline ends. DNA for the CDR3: TGTGCCAGCAGTCGGACTTTAAGCTCCTACGAGCAGTACGTC. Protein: CASSRTLSSYEQYV.

The CDR3 here is CASSLLDPDTQYF. The CDR3 DNA follows: TGTGCCAGCAGCTTGCTCGATCCAGATACGCAGTATTTT. The rearrangement joins TRBV11-2 to TRBJ2-3; D is unclear. With 3 bases removed from V and 4 bases from J, the gap between germline ends came to 8 bases. This CDR3 is 13 amino acids long. Germline V gives CDR1 SGHAT, CDR2 FQNNGV.

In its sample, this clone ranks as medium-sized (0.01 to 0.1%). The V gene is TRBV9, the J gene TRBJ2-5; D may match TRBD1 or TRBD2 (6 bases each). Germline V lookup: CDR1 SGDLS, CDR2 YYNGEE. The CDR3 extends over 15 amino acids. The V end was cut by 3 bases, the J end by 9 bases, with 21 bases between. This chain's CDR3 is CASSAGGDKTLPQYF. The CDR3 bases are TGTGCCAGCAGCGCGGGCGGGGACAAGACACTCCCCCAGTACTTC.

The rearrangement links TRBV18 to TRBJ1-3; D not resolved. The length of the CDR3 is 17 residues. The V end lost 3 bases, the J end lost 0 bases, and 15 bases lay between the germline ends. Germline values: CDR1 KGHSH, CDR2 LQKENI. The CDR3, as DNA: TGTGCCAGCTCACCTATAAGGGCATCCTTCTCTGGAAACACCATATATTTT. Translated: CASSPIRASFSGNTIYF.

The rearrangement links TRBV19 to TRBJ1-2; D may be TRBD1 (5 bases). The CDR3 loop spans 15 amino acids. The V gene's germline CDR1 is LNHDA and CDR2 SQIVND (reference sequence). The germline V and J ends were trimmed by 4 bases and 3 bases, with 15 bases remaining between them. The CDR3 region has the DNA TGTGCCAGTAGTAAGGGGCAGCTGGCGGACTATGGCTACACCTTC. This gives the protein CASSKGQLADYGYTF.

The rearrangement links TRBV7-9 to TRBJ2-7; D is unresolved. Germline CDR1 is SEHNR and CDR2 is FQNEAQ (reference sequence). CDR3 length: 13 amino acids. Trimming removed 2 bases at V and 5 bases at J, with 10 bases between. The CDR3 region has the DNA TGTGCCAGCAGCTTAAGTTGGGCGAACGAGCAGTACGTC. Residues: CASSLSWANEQYV.

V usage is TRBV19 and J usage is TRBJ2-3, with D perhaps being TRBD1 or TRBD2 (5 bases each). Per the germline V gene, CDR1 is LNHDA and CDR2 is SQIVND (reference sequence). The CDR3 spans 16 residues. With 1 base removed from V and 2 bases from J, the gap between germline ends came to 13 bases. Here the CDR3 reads CASSIVSRGPTDTQYF. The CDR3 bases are TGTGCCAGTAGTATAGTTTCCCGGGGCCCCACAGATACGCAGTATTTT.

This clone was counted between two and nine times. The CDR3 sequence is CASSVESGVGYEQYF. The CDR3 DNA reads as TGTGCCAGCAGCGTAGAATCAGGTGTGGGCTACGAGCAGTACTTC. The chain combines TRBV9 with TRBJ2-7; no clear D gene. CDR1 is SGDLS and CDR2 is YYNGEE in the germline V gene. CDR3 length: 15 amino acids. Trimming pared 0 bases from V and 3 bases from J, leaving 13 bases between.